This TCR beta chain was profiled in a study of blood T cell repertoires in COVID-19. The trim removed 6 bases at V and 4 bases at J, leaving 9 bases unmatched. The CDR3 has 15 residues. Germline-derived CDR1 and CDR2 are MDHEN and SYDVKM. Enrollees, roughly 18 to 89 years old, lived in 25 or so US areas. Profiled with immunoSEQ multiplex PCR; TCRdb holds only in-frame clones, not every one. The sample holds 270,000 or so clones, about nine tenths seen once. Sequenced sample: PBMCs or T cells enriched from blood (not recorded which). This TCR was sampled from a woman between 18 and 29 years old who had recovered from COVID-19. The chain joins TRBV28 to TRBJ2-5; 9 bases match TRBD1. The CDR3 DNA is TGTGCCAGCAGCGAACAGGGGGCCCTTGGAGAGACCCAGTACTTC. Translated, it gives CASSEQGALGETQYF.